This T cell receptor (beta chain) was observed in a study of blood T cell repertoires in COVID-19. Study-wide context: Acute and convalescent COVID-19 samples came from the United States, Italy and Spain. The analysed material was cDNA or gDNA that came from T cells, B-cell-depleted T cells, or PBMCs.

Germline V gives CDR1 LNHDA, CDR2 SQIVND (reference sequence). CDR3 length equals 15 residues. The V end lost 7 bases, the J end lost 7 bases, and 22 bases lay between the germline ends. Adults between roughly 18 and 89 years of age took part from fewer than 30 US areas. As processed by the authors: For nucleated cells, counts were estimated from reference gene primer amplification. TCRdb's copy holds only in-frame clones and misses some; the assay was immunoSEQ multiplex PCR. Clone size and the V and J calls come from that table; the DNA yielded D and trimming. The sample holds some 250,000 clones, around 88% seen once.

The sequenced material came from PBMCs or T cells enriched from blood (not recorded which). The chain has TRBV19 and TRBJ1-1; no clear D. This clonotype was sampled from a man between 35 and 55 years old who had recovered from COVID-19. The CDR3 loop reads CASTLLDPLRGEAFF. The CDR3 DNA reads TGTGCCAGTACCCTCCTCGACCCCCTGCGAGGTGAAGCTTTCTTT.